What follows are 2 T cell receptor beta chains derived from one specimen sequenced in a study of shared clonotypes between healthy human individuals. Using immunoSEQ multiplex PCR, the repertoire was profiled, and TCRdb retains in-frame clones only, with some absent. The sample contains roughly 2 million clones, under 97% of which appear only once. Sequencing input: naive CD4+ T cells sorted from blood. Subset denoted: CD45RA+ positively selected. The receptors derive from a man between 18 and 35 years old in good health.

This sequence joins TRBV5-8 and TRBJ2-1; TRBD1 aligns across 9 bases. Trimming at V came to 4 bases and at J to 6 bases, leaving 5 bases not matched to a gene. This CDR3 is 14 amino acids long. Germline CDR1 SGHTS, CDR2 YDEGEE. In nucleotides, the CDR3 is TGTGCCAGCAGCCCAAAGGACAGGGGCAATGAGCAGTTCTTC. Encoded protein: CASSPKDRGNEQFF.

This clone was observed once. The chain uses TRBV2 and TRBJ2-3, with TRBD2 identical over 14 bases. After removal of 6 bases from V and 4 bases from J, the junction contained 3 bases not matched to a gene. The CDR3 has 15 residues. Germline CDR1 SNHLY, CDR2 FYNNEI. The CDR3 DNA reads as TGTGCCAGCAGGCTGGGACTAGCGGGAGCAGATACGCAGTATTTT. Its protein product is CASRLGLAGADTQYF.